These T cell receptor beta chains were read from a single sample in a study of PD-1 blockade in classical Hodgkin lymphoma. Sequencing used immunoSEQ multiplex PCR; TCRdb keeps in-frame clones, though not all of them. The sample gives approximately 4,300 clones, roughly 61% of which show up once; 37% is in the top ten. The material was peripheral blood mononuclear cells (PBMCs), obtained at baseline. The origin of the receptors is a human donor with classical Hodgkin lymphoma. CDR3s include the opening cysteine and the closing phenylalanine or tryptophan. A D gene is named only where the DNA matches it firmly. Clone size is stated in some rows and not others, as once, few, many or a class when expanded.

few | 13 | TRBJ2-7 | TRBV27 | TRBD1 | CASLEDRAYEQYF | TGTGCCAGTCTAGAAGACAGGGCCTACGAGCAGTACTTC
NA | 15 | TRBJ1-3 | TRBV9 | NA | CASSVDSWGGNTIYF | TGTGCCAGCAGCGTAGACTCTTGGGGGGGAAACACCATATATTTT
once | 15 | TRBJ2-2 | TRBV28 | TRBD1 | CASIDRGPGAGELFF | TGTGCCAGCATCGATAGGGGGCCGGGTGCCGGGGAGCTGTTTTTT
NA | 13 | TRBJ1-1 | TRBV2 | NA | CASRAQAGAEAFF | TGTGCCAGCAGGGCGCAGGCAGGGGCTGAAGCTTTCTTT
few | 11 | TRBJ2-7 | TRBV27 | NA | CATIRGYEQYF | TGTGCCACCATTCGGGGGTACGAGCAGTACTTC
NA | 13 | TRBJ1-2 | TRBV6-5 | NA | CASSEASKYGYTF | TGTGCCAGCAGTGAAGCTAGTAAATATGGCTACACCTTC
NA | 16 | TRBJ2-3 | TRBV7-8 | TRBD1 | CASSLYLQGEKDTQYF | TGTGCCAGCAGCTTATACTTACAGGGGGAGAAAGATACGCAGTATTTT
NA | 13 | TRBJ2-2 | TRBV6-5 | NA | CASRQSNTGELFF | TGTGCCAGCCGGCAGAGTAACACCGGGGAGCTGTTTTTT
NA | 17 | TRBJ2-6 | TRBV5-1 | TRBD1 | CASSSRTGQEGANVLTF | TGCGCCAGCAGCTCTCGGACAGGGCAGGAAGGGGCCAACGTCCTGACTTTC
medium-sized | 15 | TRBJ2-1 | TRBV19 | TRBD2 | CASSLTSGDYNEQFF | TGTGCCAGTAGTCTGACTAGCGGAGACTACAATGAGCAGTTCTTC
NA | 12 | TRBJ1-1 | TRBV6-1 | NA | CASRNKGGEAFF | TGTGCCAGCAGAAATAAAGGTGGTGAGGCTTTCTTT